This entry lists 4 T cell receptor beta chains sequenced from one sample in a study of blood T cell repertoires in COVID-19. The table came from immunoSEQ multiplex PCR; TCRdb's copy has only in-frame clones and leaves some out. The data show about 220,000 clones, 85% to 90% seen once. Sample: PBMCs or T cells enriched from blood (not recorded which). All receptors come from a woman aged 18-29 years in a cohort exposed to, infected with or recovered from COVID-19 (not recorded which).

The chain links TRBV5-1 to TRBJ2-1, with TRBD2 matching 10 bases. The CDR3 runs 15 residues. Trimming removed 5 bases from V and 4 bases from J; junction bases left unmatched: 6. Germline V lookup: CDR1 SGHRS, CDR2 YFSETQ. The CDR3 loop is CASRSGTSVYNEQFF. CDR3 bases: TGCGCCAGCAGATCAGGGACTAGCGTTTACAATGAGCAGTTCTTC.

This clone was detected once. This rearrangement joins TRBV27 to TRBJ1-1; D gene ambiguous. The V end lost 5 bases, the J end lost 0 bases, and 7 bases lay between the germline ends. This CDR3 is built from 13 residues. Germline V lookup: CDR1 MNHEY, CDR2 SMNVEV (reference sequence). Here the CDR3 DNA reads TGTGCCAGCAGTGACATATTGAACACTGAAGCTTTCTTT. It is translated as CASSDILNTEAFF.

The chain combines TRBV4-1 with TRBJ2-1; 7 nucleotides line up with TRBD1. This CDR3 contains 16 residues. Germline V lookup: CDR1 MGHRA, CDR2 YSYEKL. V was clipped by 1 base and J by 3 bases; unmatched bases: 6. The CDR3 sequence is CASSQATGDSYNEQFF. DNA for the CDR3: TGCGCCAGCAGCCAAGCCACTGGGGACAGCTACAATGAGCAGTTCTTC.

The chain joins TRBV4-1 to TRBJ2-7, with 8 positions matching TRBD1. Trimming cost V 3 bases and J 4 bases; bases outside gene matches: 11. Germline V gives CDR1 MGHRA, CDR2 YSYEKL. The CDR3 contains 16 residues. The CDR3 loop reads CASSQLTGDFSYEQYF. The CDR3 DNA follows: TGCGCCAGCAGCCAGCTGACAGGGGATTTTTCTTACGAGCAGTACTTC.